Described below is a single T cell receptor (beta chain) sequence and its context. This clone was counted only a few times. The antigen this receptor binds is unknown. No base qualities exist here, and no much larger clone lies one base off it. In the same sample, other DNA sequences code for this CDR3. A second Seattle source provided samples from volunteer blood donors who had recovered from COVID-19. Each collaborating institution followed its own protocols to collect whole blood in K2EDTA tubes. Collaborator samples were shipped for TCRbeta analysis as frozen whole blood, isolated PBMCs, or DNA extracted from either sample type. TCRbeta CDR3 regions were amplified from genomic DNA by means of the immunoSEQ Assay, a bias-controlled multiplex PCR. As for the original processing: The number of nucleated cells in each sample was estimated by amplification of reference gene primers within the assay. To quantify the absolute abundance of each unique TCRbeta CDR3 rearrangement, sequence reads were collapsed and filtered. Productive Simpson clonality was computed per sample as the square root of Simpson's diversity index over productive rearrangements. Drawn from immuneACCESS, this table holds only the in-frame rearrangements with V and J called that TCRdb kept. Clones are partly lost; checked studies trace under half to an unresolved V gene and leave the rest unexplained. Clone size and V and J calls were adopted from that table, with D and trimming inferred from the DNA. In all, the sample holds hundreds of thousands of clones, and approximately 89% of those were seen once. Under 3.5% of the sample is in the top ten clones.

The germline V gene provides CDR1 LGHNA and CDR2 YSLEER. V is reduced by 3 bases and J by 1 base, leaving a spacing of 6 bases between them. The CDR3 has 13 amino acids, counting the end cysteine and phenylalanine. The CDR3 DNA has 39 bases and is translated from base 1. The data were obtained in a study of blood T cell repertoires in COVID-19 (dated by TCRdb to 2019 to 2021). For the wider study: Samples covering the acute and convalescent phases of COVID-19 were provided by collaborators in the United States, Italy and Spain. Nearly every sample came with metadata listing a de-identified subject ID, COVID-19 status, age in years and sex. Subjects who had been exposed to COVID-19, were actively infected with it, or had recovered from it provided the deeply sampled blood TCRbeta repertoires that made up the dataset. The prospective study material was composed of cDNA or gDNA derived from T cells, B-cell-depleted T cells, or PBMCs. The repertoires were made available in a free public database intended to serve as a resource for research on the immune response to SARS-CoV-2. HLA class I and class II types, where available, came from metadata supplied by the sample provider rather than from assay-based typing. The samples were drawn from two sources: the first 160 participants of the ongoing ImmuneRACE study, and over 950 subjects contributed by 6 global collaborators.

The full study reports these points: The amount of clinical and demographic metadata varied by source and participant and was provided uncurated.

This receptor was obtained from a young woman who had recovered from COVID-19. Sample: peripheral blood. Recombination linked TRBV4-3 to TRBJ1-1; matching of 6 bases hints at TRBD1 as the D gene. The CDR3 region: CASSQTGNTEAFF. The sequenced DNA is TGCGCCAGCAGCCAGACAGGGAACACTGAAGCTTTCTTT.